These T cell receptor beta chains were read from a single sample in a study of technical replicates of blood from a few donors. Sequenced by immunoSEQ multiplex PCR; TCRdb stores in-frame clones only, minus some. The top ten clones hold 0.2% to 0.25% of a sample with just under 100,000 clones, around 96% of them seen once. Sequenced: T cells isolated from PBMCs. These receptors were taken from a human donor in good health. Both conserved end residues are part of each CDR3. Each record gives: J gene, D gene, V gene, clone size, CDR3 DNA, CDR3 protein. D genes are given only for firm matches. The size of a clone is reported for some rows only, either as once, few or many, or as a class for expanded clones.

J gene: TRBJ1-1; D gene: TRBD1; V gene: TRBV14; clone size: -; CDR3 DNA: TGTGCCAGCAGCCCGACCCGGACAGGAGAAGCTTTCTTT; CDR3 protein: CASSPTRTGEAFF
J gene: TRBJ2-6; D gene: -; V gene: TRBV27; clone size: -; CDR3 DNA: TGTGCCAGCAGTTCTACTGGGGCCAACGTCCTGACTTTC; CDR3 protein: CASSSTGANVLTF
J gene: TRBJ1-2; D gene: -; V gene: TRBV7-9; clone size: -; CDR3 DNA: TGTGCCAGCAGCAGCCAGGAGGGAGACCCCTATGGCTACACCTTC; CDR3 protein: CASSSQEGDPYGYTF
J gene: TRBJ2-2; D gene: TRBD2; V gene: TRBV5-1; clone size: -; CDR3 DNA: TGCGCCAGCAGCTTGACTCCGGGACTAGCGTCAACCGCGAACACCGGGGAGCTGTTTTTT; CDR3 protein: CASSLTPGLASTANTGELFF
J gene: TRBJ2-1; D gene: TRBD2; V gene: TRBV6-1; clone size: -; CDR3 DNA: TGTGCCAGCAGAGGACTAGCGGGAGTTGAGCAGTTCTTC; CDR3 protein: CASRGLAGVEQFF
J gene: TRBJ2-7; D gene: TRBD2; V gene: TRBV5-1; clone size: once; CDR3 DNA: TGCGCCAGCAGCTCCCCTGGAAGGATAGCGGGGGGGCCTAGCTACGAGCAGTACTTC; CDR3 protein: CASSSPGRIAGGPSYEQYF
J gene: TRBJ2-5; D gene: TRBD2; V gene: TRBV5-1; clone size: -; CDR3 DNA: TGCGCCAGCAGCTCCGACGGGGGGGGAGAGACCCAGTACTTC; CDR3 protein: CASSSDGGGETQYF
J gene: TRBJ1-2; D gene: -; V gene: TRBV12-5; clone size: -; CDR3 DNA: TGTGCTAGTGGTTTGGTACATCAGGGGTTCCCCACCTTC; CDR3 protein: CASGLVHQGFPTF
J gene: TRBJ2-7; D gene: -; V gene: TRBV7-9; clone size: -; CDR3 DNA: TGTGCCAGCAGGCCAAGTGCAGGGCCAAGATCCCCTAGCTCCTACGAGCAGTACTTC; CDR3 protein: CASRPSAGPRSPSSYEQYF
J gene: TRBJ2-1; D gene: TRBD1; V gene: TRBV18; clone size: -; CDR3 DNA: TGTGCCAGCTCACCCGACCTCAGGGGGAATGAGCAGTTCTTC; CDR3 protein: CASSPDLRGNEQFF
J gene: TRBJ2-1; D gene: -; V gene: TRBV28; clone size: -; CDR3 DNA: TGTGCCAGCAGTTTGCTAGCGTGGCACGAGCAGTTCTTC; CDR3 protein: CASSLLAWHEQFF
J gene: TRBJ2-3; D gene: TRBD2; V gene: TRBV4-1; clone size: once; CDR3 DNA: TGCGCCAGCAGCCAAGAAGAGGGGCTAGCGGGAGGCCACACAGATACGCAGTATTTT; CDR3 protein: CASSQEEGLAGGHTDTQYF
J gene: TRBJ2-5; D gene: TRBD1; V gene: TRBV28; clone size: -; CDR3 DNA: TGTGCCAGCAGTCCTGAACAGGGGCGAGAGACCCAGTACTTC; CDR3 protein: CASSPEQGRETQYF
J gene: TRBJ2-1; D gene: TRBD1; V gene: TRBV30; clone size: -; CDR3 DNA: TGTGCCTGGAACAGGGGGAGCTCCTACAATGAGCAGTTCTTC; CDR3 protein: CAWNRGSSYNEQFF
J gene: TRBJ2-2; D gene: -; V gene: TRBV7-6; clone size: -; CDR3 DNA: TGTGCCAGCAGCTTCGCCGGGGAGCTGTTTTTT; CDR3 protein: CASSFAGELFF
J gene: TRBJ2-2; D gene: TRBD1; V gene: TRBV7-8; clone size: few; CDR3 DNA: TGTGCCAGCAGCTTACAGGGGGTGGGAAACACCGGGGAGCTGTTTTTT; CDR3 protein: CASSLQGVGNTGELFF
J gene: TRBJ1-5; D gene: -; V gene: TRBV9; clone size: -; CDR3 DNA: TGTGCCAGCAGCGCAAACCAGAAAGAGGGTCAGCCCCAGCATTTT; CDR3 protein: CASSANQKEGQPQHF
J gene: TRBJ1-2; D gene: -; V gene: TRBV28; clone size: -; CDR3 DNA: TGTGCCAGCAGTCCCACTATGTACCCAGGGGAAATTTTCTATGGCTACACCTTC; CDR3 protein: CASSPTMYPGEIFYGYTF
J gene: TRBJ2-3; D gene: TRBD2; V gene: TRBV10-1; clone size: -; CDR3 DNA: TGCGCCAGCAGTCCTAGCGGGGGGCCGGGAGATACGCAGTATTTT; CDR3 protein: CASSPSGGPGDTQYF
J gene: TRBJ2-7; D gene: -; V gene: TRBV11-2; clone size: -; CDR3 DNA: TGTGCCAGCAGCCCAACGGACAGCGAGCAGTACTTC; CDR3 protein: CASSPTDSEQYF
J gene: TRBJ1-5; D gene: -; V gene: TRBV12-2; clone size: -; CDR3 DNA: TGTGCAAGTCGCTCGAGGACAGTCCCTGGGGATCAGCCCCAGCATTTT; CDR3 protein: CASRSRTVPGDQPQHF
J gene: TRBJ1-1; D gene: -; V gene: TRBV29-1; clone size: -; CDR3 DNA: TGCAGCGTCGTGACAGTTGAAGCTTTCTTT; CDR3 protein: CSVVTVEAFF
J gene: TRBJ2-7; D gene: -; V gene: TRBV27; clone size: -; CDR3 DNA: TGTGCCAGCAGTTCTGAGGCCACCTACGAGCAGTACTTC; CDR3 protein: CASSSEATYEQYF
J gene: TRBJ1-2; D gene: -; V gene: TRBV10-3; clone size: -; CDR3 DNA: TGTGCCATCAGTGACTTATATGGCTACACCTTC; CDR3 protein: CAISDLYGYTF
J gene: TRBJ1-1; D gene: TRBD1; V gene: TRBV6-5; clone size: -; CDR3 DNA: TGTGCCAGCAGTTCCCTAGGGACAGTTGCTACTGAAGCTTTCTTT; CDR3 protein: CASSSLGTVATEAFF
J gene: TRBJ2-5; D gene: -; V gene: TRBV30; clone size: -; CDR3 DNA: TGTGCCTGGAGCCCCGGTTCCCAAGAGACCCAGTACTTC; CDR3 protein: CAWSPGSQETQYF
J gene: TRBJ2-7; D gene: TRBD1; V gene: TRBV28; clone size: -; CDR3 DNA: TGTGCCAGCAGTTTATTCGGGGGACAGGCCTACGAGCAGTACTTC; CDR3 protein: CASSLFGGQAYEQYF
J gene: TRBJ2-7; D gene: TRBD2; V gene: TRBV28; clone size: -; CDR3 DNA: TGTGCCAGCAGTTTAGGCCTAGCGGGAGTAGGTGAGCAGTACTTC; CDR3 protein: CASSLGLAGVGEQYF
J gene: TRBJ2-1; D gene: -; V gene: TRBV30; clone size: -; CDR3 DNA: TGTGCCTGGAGTGTCAGGGGAGTCTACAATGAGCAGTTCTTC; CDR3 protein: CAWSVRGVYNEQFF
J gene: TRBJ1-1; D gene: -; V gene: TRBV11-2; clone size: -; CDR3 DNA: TGTGCCAGCAGACACGTTAGGGGCACTGAAGCTTTCTTT; CDR3 protein: CASRHVRGTEAFF
J gene: TRBJ2-1; D gene: -; V gene: TRBV11-2; clone size: -; CDR3 DNA: TGTGCCAGCAGCTTATGGGCTAGCGCATATCAAACCCAAACGCAGTTCTTC; CDR3 protein: CASSLWASAYQTQTQFF
J gene: TRBJ1-1; D gene: -; V gene: TRBV7-6; clone size: few; CDR3 DNA: TGTGCCAGCAGCTTAGGCAGGGTGACTGAAGCTTTCTTT; CDR3 protein: CASSLGRVTEAFF
J gene: TRBJ2-1; D gene: TRBD2; V gene: TRBV4-1; clone size: once; CDR3 DNA: TGCGCCAGCAGCCAACCGTACGCTGTAGCGGGAGGGTACAATGAGCAGTTCTTC; CDR3 protein: CASSQPYAVAGGYNEQFF
J gene: TRBJ2-2; D gene: TRBD1; V gene: TRBV18; clone size: -; CDR3 DNA: TGTGCCAGCTCGCTCAGGGGGCCCTCAGGCACCGGGGAGCTGTTTTTT; CDR3 protein: CASSLRGPSGTGELFF
J gene: TRBJ2-7; D gene: TRBD1; V gene: TRBV28; clone size: once; CDR3 DNA: TGTGCCAGCAGTTTAAGGGGACAGTTCTCCTACGAGCAGTACTTC; CDR3 protein: CASSLRGQFSYEQYF
J gene: TRBJ2-6; D gene: -; V gene: TRBV19; clone size: -; CDR3 DNA: TGTGCCAGTAGTATAGATTGGGAAATTTACAGGACCTCTGGGGCCAACGTCCTGACTTTC; CDR3 protein: CASSIDWEIYRTSGANVLTF
J gene: TRBJ2-7; D gene: TRBD2; V gene: TRBV5-1; clone size: -; CDR3 DNA: TGCGCCAGCAGCTTGGCCAGGCGGGAGTCAGACGAGCAGTACTTC; CDR3 protein: CASSLARRESDEQYF
J gene: TRBJ2-7; D gene: -; V gene: TRBV30; clone size: -; CDR3 DNA: TGTGCCTGGAGTGTACTGTCGGGGTTGTTGTCCTACGAGCAGTACTTC; CDR3 protein: CAWSVLSGLLSYEQYF
J gene: TRBJ1-5; D gene: -; V gene: TRBV9; clone size: -; CDR3 DNA: TGTGCCAGCAGCGTAGATCGGGGTGGTCAGCCCCAGCATTTT; CDR3 protein: CASSVDRGGQPQHF
J gene: TRBJ2-2; D gene: -; V gene: TRBV6-1; clone size: -; CDR3 DNA: TGTGCCAGCAGTCCCCCCCCGACAGCGACCGGGGAGCTGTTTTTT; CDR3 protein: CASSPPPTATGELFF
J gene: TRBJ2-3; D gene: -; V gene: TRBV6-1; clone size: once; CDR3 DNA: TGTGCCAGCAGGGAACCCCCCGCAGATACGCAGTATTTT; CDR3 protein: CASREPPADTQYF
J gene: TRBJ1-1; D gene: -; V gene: TRBV29-1; clone size: -; CDR3 DNA: TGCAGCGTTGATCAGGGAGGGAGGGCTGAAGCTTTCTTT; CDR3 protein: CSVDQGGRAEAFF
J gene: TRBJ1-1; D gene: -; V gene: TRBV6-1; clone size: -; CDR3 DNA: TGTGCCAGCAGTGAGGAGATGTACCTGAACACTGAAGCTTTCTTT; CDR3 protein: CASSEEMYLNTEAFF
J gene: TRBJ2-2; D gene: -; V gene: TRBV5-1; clone size: -; CDR3 DNA: TGCGCCAGCAGACAGGACACGTTTCGCGGGGAGCTGTTTTTT; CDR3 protein: CASRQDTFRGELFF
J gene: TRBJ2-7; D gene: TRBD1; V gene: TRBV2; clone size: -; CDR3 DNA: TGTGCCAGCAGTGAAGAGGGGACAGGGCTCAAAGAGCAGTACTTC; CDR3 protein: CASSEEGTGLKEQYF
J gene: TRBJ2-1; D gene: -; V gene: TRBV27; clone size: -; CDR3 DNA: TGTGCCAGCAGTTTAGGGAGCACCCTCACCAATGAGCAGTTCTTC; CDR3 protein: CASSLGSTLTNEQFF
J gene: TRBJ2-1; D gene: TRBD2; V gene: TRBV15; clone size: once; CDR3 DNA: TGTGCCACCAGCCGAAGGCCGGGACTAGCGGGACACAATGAGCAGTTCTTC; CDR3 protein: CATSRRPGLAGHNEQFF
J gene: TRBJ1-5; D gene: -; V gene: TRBV19; clone size: -; CDR3 DNA: TGTGCCAGTAGTATCCGGCGGGGGGATCAGCCCCAGCATTTT; CDR3 protein: CASSIRRGDQPQHF
J gene: TRBJ2-3; D gene: -; V gene: TRBV5-1; clone size: -; CDR3 DNA: TGCGCCAGCAGCTTGGTTCTGGGGGCAGGCGCAGATACGCAGTATTTT; CDR3 protein: CASSLVLGAGADTQYF
J gene: TRBJ1-2; D gene: -; V gene: TRBV29-1; clone size: -; CDR3 DNA: TGCAGCGTGAGACACAGGGAGCTACTTAACTATGGCTACACCTTC; CDR3 protein: CSVRHRELLNYGYTF
J gene: TRBJ1-2; D gene: TRBD1; V gene: TRBV30; clone size: -; CDR3 DNA: TGTGCCTGGAGTGTATGGGACAGGGGGCACGGCTATGGCTACACCTTC; CDR3 protein: CAWSVWDRGHGYGYTF
J gene: TRBJ1-1; D gene: -; V gene: TRBV30; clone size: few; CDR3 DNA: TGTGCCTGGAGTCCCCTTAGGGAGGGGGAAGCTTTCTTT; CDR3 protein: CAWSPLREGEAFF
J gene: TRBJ1-3; D gene: -; V gene: TRBV6-5; clone size: -; CDR3 DNA: TGTGCCAGCAGTCCTTATTCGACAGGTCGAAACACCATATATTTT; CDR3 protein: CASSPYSTGRNTIYF